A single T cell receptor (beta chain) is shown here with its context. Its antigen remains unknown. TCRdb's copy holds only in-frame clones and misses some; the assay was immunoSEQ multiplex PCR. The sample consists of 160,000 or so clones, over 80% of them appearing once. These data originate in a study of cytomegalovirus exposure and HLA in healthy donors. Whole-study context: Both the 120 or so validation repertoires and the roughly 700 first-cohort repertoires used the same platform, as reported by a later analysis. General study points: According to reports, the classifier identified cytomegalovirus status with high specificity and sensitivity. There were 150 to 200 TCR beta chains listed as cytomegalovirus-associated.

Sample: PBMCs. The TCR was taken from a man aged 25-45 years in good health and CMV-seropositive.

The CDR3 sequence: CASSLPGQGASGTGELFF. The CDR3 bases are TGCGCCAGCAGCTTGCCGGGACAGGGGGCGAGTGGCACCGGGGAGCTGTTTTTT. The V and J genes are TRBV5-1 and TRBJ2-2; 12 bases are shared with TRBD1. CDR1 and CDR2 (germline): SGHRS, YFSETQ. With 1 base clipped from V and 4 bases from J, the junction kept 8 bases outside the gene matches. The CDR3 has 18 residues.